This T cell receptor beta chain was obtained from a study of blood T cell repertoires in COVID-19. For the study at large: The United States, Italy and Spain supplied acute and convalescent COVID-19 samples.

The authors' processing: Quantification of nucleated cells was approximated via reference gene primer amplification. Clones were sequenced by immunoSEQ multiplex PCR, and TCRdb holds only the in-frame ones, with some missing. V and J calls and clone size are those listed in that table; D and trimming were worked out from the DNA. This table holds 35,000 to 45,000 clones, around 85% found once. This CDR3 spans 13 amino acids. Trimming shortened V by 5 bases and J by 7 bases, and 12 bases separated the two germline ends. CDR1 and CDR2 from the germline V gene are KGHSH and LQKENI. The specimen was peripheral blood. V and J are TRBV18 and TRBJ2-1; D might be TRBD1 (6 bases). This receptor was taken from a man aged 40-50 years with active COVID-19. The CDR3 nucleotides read TGTGCCAGCTCAAGGCTCAGGGGTAATGAGCAGTTCTTC. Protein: CASSRLRGNEQFF.